One TCR beta chain is described in this entry. The data were obtained in a study of CXCR3-negative and CXCR3-positive naive CD8 T cells. Researchers prepared the TRB cDNA libraries using 5' RACE with UMI labels. TCRdb re-called the 5' RACE reads and catalogs CDR3 proteins one per entry, DNA excluded. This sample's table reports about 130,000 distinct CDR3 sequences. CDR3 length: 15 amino acids. CDR1 is LGHNA and CDR2 is YNFKEQ in the germline V gene. The sequenced sample was naive CXCR3- CD8+ T cells from blood. Noted subset: CD45RO-CCR7+CD27+CD95- naive CD8+ T cells lacking CXCR3 (TNR3-). The clonotype originates from a human donor in good health. Some clones in this sample may be carry-over from other donors' samples. The chain is built from TRBV4-2 and TRBJ2-5; checking the TCRdb D call of TRBD2 is not possible without DNA. CDR3 loop: CASSEGLAIQETQYF.